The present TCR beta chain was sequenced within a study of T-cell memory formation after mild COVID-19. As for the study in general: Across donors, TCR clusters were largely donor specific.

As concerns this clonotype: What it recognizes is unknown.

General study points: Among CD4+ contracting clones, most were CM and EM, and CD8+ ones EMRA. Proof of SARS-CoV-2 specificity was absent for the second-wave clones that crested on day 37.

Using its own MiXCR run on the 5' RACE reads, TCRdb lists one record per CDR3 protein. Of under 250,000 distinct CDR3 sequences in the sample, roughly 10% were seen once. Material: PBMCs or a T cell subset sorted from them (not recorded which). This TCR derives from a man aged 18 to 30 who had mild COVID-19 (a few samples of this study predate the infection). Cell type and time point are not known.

The CDR3, as DNA: TGTGCCAGCAGCCCCGTTGGGACCCGGCCCTACAATGAGCAGTTCTTC. Translated, it gives CASSPVGTRPYNEQFF. The chain carries TRBV9 and TRBJ2-1; D tentatively reads TRBD1 or TRBD2 (5 bases each). This CDR3 is 16 amino acids long. The V and J ends lost 4 bases and 2 bases respectively, with 16 bases between them. The germline V gene has CDR1 SGDLS and CDR2 YYNGEE.